The rows below give T cell receptor beta chains drawn from one sample of a study of blood T cell repertoires in COVID-19. The assay was immunoSEQ multiplex PCR, and TCRdb's table has in-frame clones only and misses some. This table has about 68,000 clones, 87% appearing once. Sequencing was done on a sample of peripheral blood. Receptors originate from a man over 45 with active COVID-19. Both conserved end residues are part of each CDR3. Each record gives: clone size, CDR3 length, V gene, J gene, CDR3 protein. Clone size is stated in some rows and not others, as once, few, many or a class when expanded.

>.|19|TRBV6-2/TRBV6-3|TRBJ2-6
CASSYSASGRKSGANVLTF
>once|12|TRBV12-3/TRBV12-4|TRBJ2-5
CASSLVEETQYF
>.|13|TRBV12-3/TRBV12-4|TRBJ1-2
CASSLDRGNGYTF
>few|17|TRBV5-5|TRBJ1-4
CASSLVARTGSWEKLFF
>once|14|TRBV28|TRBJ1-2
CASSGNRQGNGYTF
>.|15|TRBV4-3|TRBJ1-2
CASSQETGRHYGYTF
>.|15|TRBV24-1|TRBJ2-3
CATSERQTSTDTQYF
>few|15|TRBV6-2/TRBV6-3|TRBJ1-5
CASSRVHRGHQPQHF
>.|14|TRBV30|TRBJ2-1
CAWSVGGYYNEQFF
>.|15|TRBV2|TRBJ1-6
CASSGAGGDNSPLHF
>.|12|TRBV7-2|TRBJ2-1
CASSASRHEQFF
>.|17|TRBV25-1|TRBJ1-2
CASSVNPRGSLMDGYTF
>.|13|TRBV7-9|TRBJ2-7
CASSFGTAYEQYF
>.|14|TRBV5-1|TRBJ2-3
CASSLVQSTDTQYF
>.|15|TRBV6-6|TRBJ2-6
CASRPGTPGANVLTF
>.|16|TRBV4-1|TRBJ1-3
CASSQGTPISGNTIYF
>once|17|TRBV21-1|TRBJ2-3
CASSKGKGDRCTDTQYF
>.|14|TRBV19|TRBJ2-1
CASSMELAGGEQFF
>.|14|TRBV7-2|TRBJ1-1
CASSYRGSDGSAFF
>.|12|TRBV27|TRBJ1-2
CASRAAGRGYTF
>.|16|TRBV19|TRBJ2-1
CASSTIGQGGVNEQFF
>.|16|TRBV4-3|TRBJ1-3
CASSLSEGAYGNTIYF
>once|15|TRBV5-1|TRBJ1-6
CASSLATTAHSPLHF
>.|12|TRBV12-3/TRBV12-4|TRBJ2-7
CASSADSREQYF
>.|15|TRBV5-4|TRBJ2-1
CASSYRTGGNNEQFF
>.|13|TRBV7-3|TRBJ1-1
CASISPGRTEAFF
>.|16|TRBV19|TRBJ2-2
CASSMEDRANTGELFF
>.|19|TRBV4-3|TRBJ2-5
CASSQDWASGRAMGETQYF
>.|14|TRBV2|TRBJ2-7
CASSEASGSYEQYF
>.|15|TRBV11-2|TRBJ2-1
CASSTLAGVGNEQFF
>once|16|TRBV5-4|TRBJ2-5
CASSRILAGHQETQYF
>.|13|TRBV9|TRBJ2-7
CASSAMTGNEQYF
>.|15|TRBV6-2/TRBV6-3|TRBJ2-7
CASIPGSPAADEQYF
>.|14|TRBV18|TRBJ2-6
CASGQGDGANVLTF
>few|13|TRBV4-1|TRBJ2-7
CASSLVATYEQYF
>.|14|TRBV5-1|TRBJ2-2
CASSLGGNTGELFF
>.|15|TRBV3-1/TRBV3-2|TRBJ2-1
CASSQGWTVDNEQFF
>.|15|TRBV7-3|TRBJ1-2
CASSSSLSGDYGYTF
>.|17|TRBV4-1|TRBJ2-5
CASSTKGLAGGPGTQYF
>.|16|TRBV4-1|TRBJ2-2
CASSQDSASDAGELFF
>once|15|TRBV6-5|TRBJ2-7
CASSYQLLAGGEQYF